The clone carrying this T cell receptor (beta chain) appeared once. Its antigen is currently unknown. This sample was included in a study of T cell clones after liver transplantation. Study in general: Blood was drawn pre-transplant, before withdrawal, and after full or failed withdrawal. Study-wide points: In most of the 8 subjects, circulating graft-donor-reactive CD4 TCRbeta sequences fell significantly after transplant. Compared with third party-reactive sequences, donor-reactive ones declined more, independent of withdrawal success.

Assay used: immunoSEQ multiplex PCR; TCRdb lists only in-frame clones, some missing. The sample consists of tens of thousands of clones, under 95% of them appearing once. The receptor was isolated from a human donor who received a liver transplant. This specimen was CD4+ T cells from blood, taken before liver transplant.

Here the CDR3 reads CATSGSSNQPQHF. In DNA, the CDR3 is TGTGCCACCAGCGGCAGTAGCAATCAGCCCCAGCATTTT. This chain links TRBV15 with TRBJ1-5; D gene ambiguous. Germline CDR1 and CDR2: LNHNV and YYDKDF (reference sequence). Deletions cut 5 bases from V and 0 bases from J, with 5 bases between. The length of the CDR3 is 13 residues.